Below are 20 T cell receptor beta chains sequenced from a single sample in a study of OX40 agonist ivuxolimab in advanced cancers. The library was generated by the immunoSEQ multiplex PCR assay. The clones in this table, taken by TCRdb from immuneACCESS, are in-frame only. Not every clone is retained; where verified, under half of the shortfall comes from an unresolved V gene, and the cause of the rest is unknown. Recorded for this sample are under 60,000 clones; under 95% of them occurred a single time. Of the sample, about 12% is held by the ten largest clones. The material sequenced was CD4+ or CD8+ T cells sorted from blood, taken in a trial of the OX40 agonist ivuxolimab. The receptors were sampled from an adult with an advanced solid tumor such as melanoma, head and neck, liver or kidney cancer.

The J gene is TRBJ2-7, the V gene TRBV27; TRBD1 is a possible D gene (5 bases). Germline values: CDR1 MNHEY, CDR2 SMNVEV (reference sequence). Trimming took off 4 bases at V and 5 bases at J, with 21 bases between the two ends. The CDR3 length is 16 residues. Written as DNA, the CDR3 is TGTGCCAGCAGTTCCCTGCTGGGGCTAGATGTCAACGAGCAGTACTTC. This sequence encodes CASSSLLGLDVNEQYF.

V and J are TRBV9 and TRBJ2-1; 7 bases map to TRBD1. Germline values: CDR1 SGDLS, CDR2 YYNGEE. The junction had 2 bases not matched to a gene; V was cut back by 0 bases and J by 2 bases. CDR3 length: 15 amino acids. The CDR3 nucleotides are TGTGCCAGCAGCGTAGACGGGACAGCCTACAATGAGCAGTTCTTC. It is translated as CASSVDGTAYNEQFF.

The chain joins TRBV14 to TRBJ2-7; D is undetermined. The CDR3 contains 16 residues. Trimming took off 1 base at V and 1 base at J, with 14 bases between the two ends. The V gene's germline CDR1 is SGHDN and CDR2 FVKESK. The CDR3 DNA sequence: TGTGCCAGCAGCCAAGCCGGCCTCGCTCGATCCTACGAGCAGTACTTC. Translation gives CASSQAGLARSYEQYF.

The chain employs TRBV11-2 and TRBJ2-7, with 12 bases aligning to TRBD2. Germline trimming cut 5 bases from V and 3 bases from J; bases unmatched to any gene: 8. Germline CDR1 SGHAT, CDR2 FQNNGV. The CDR3 has 16 amino acids. The CDR3 nucleotides read TGTGCCAGCAGCGGTTCTAGCGGGAGGGAAAACTACGAGCAGTACTTC. Protein product: CASSGSSGRENYEQYF.

This clone was seen only a few times. The V call is TRBV28, the J call TRBJ1-1; TRBD1 agrees at 9 bases. This CDR3 has 17 residues. The germline CDR1 and CDR2 sequences are MDHEN and SYDVKM. The V segment lost 4 bases and the J segment 5 bases; nucleotides outside the gene matches: 14. In nucleotides, the CDR3 is TGTGCCAGCAGTTGGTTCACGACAGGGGGATATGGGACTGAAGCTTTCTTT. This encodes CASSWFTTGGYGTEAFF. The full variable domain, with the rest looked up from reference TRBV28 and TRBJ1-1, is DVKVTQSSRYLVKRTGEKVFLECVQDMDHENMFWYRQDPGLGLRLIYFSYDVKMKEKGDIPEGYSVSREKKERFSLILESASTNQTSMYLCASSWFTTGGYGTEAFFGQGTRLTVV.

This chain connects TRBV7-9 to TRBJ1-4; a weak D match, TRBD1 (5 bases). The CDR3 length is 16 residues. The ends were cut back, 6 bases at V and 2 bases at J, with 16 bases in the middle. Germline CDR1 SEHNR, CDR2 FQNEAQ (reference sequence). CDR3 bases: TGTGCCAGCAGTTTTCAGGGAGGGACGACTAATGAAAAACTGTTTTTT. Translating it yields CASSFQGGTTNEKLFF.

V is TRBV19 and J is TRBJ1-1; TRBD1 matches 9 bases. CDR1 and CDR2 from the germline V gene are LNHDA and SQIVND (reference sequence). With V trimmed by 5 bases and J by 5 bases, 3 bases remained unmatched. The CDR3 totals 13 residues. CDR3: CASSGQGTTEAFF. The CDR3 DNA is TGTGCCAGTAGTGGACAGGGGACGACTGAAGCTTTCTTT.

The rearrangement links TRBV7-9 to TRBJ2-5, with a tentative D call TRBD2 (5 bases). The CDR3 has 12 amino acids. V was clipped by 6 bases and J by 4 bases, with 9 bases between them. Germline CDR1 reads SEHNR; CDR2 reads FQNEAQ (reference sequence). The CDR3: CASSNRGETQYF. CDR3 coding DNA: TGTGCCAGCAGTAACCGGGGAGAGACCCAGTACTTC.

V gene TRBV19 combines with J gene TRBJ2-2, with no clear D. This CDR3 is built from 13 residues. Germline assignment: CDR1 LNHDA and CDR2 SQIVND (reference sequence). V lost 10 bases to trimming and J lost 2 bases, with 11 bases between them. In DNA form, the CDR3 reads TGTGCCACCACATGGGGAAACACCGGGGAGCTGTTTTTT. It codes for CATTWGNTGELFF.

The count of this clone is one. This chain links TRBV4-1 with TRBJ2-7; no reliable D call. The germline V gene has CDR1 MGHRA and CDR2 YSYEKL. The CDR3 runs 14 residues. The V end lost 2 bases, the J end lost 1 base, and 9 bases lay between the germline ends. The CDR3 loop is CASSQLRHSYEQYF. The CDR3 DNA reads TGCGCCAGCAGCCAATTGAGACATTCCTACGAGCAGTACTTC.

This clone was picked up one time. The V call is TRBV6-5, the J call TRBJ2-7, with D unclear. The V and J ends lost 5 bases and 7 bases respectively, with 18 bases between them. Germline CDR1 reads MNHEY; CDR2 reads SVGAGI. The CDR3 totals 14 residues. CDR3 region: CASSEEWTPLEQYF. CDR3 sequence (DNA): TGTGCCAGCAGTGAAGAATGGACCCCTCTGGAGCAGTACTTC.

V usage is TRBV5-1 and J usage is TRBJ2-1; either TRBD1 or TRBD2 may supply D (5 bases each). Germline CDR1 is SGHRS and CDR2 is YFSETQ. The ends were cut back, 3 bases at V and 1 base at J, with 14 bases in the middle. This CDR3 contains 16 residues. CDR3 in amino acids: CASSWSPGPSYNEQFF. The CDR3 region has the DNA TGCGCCAGCAGCTGGTCCCCGGGACCGTCCTACAATGAGCAGTTCTTC. The full variable domain, its missing parts supplied by reference TRBV5-1 and TRBJ2-1, is KAGVTQTPRYLIKTRGQQVTLSCSPISGHRSVSWYQQTPGQGLQFLFEYFSETQRNKGNFPGRFSGRQFSNSRSEMNVSTLELGDSALYLCASSWSPGPSYNEQFFGPGTRLTVL.

This clone was seen once. The chain has TRBV2 and TRBJ2-5, with TRBD2 as a possible D gene (6 bases). CDR3 length: 14 residues. The V gene's germline CDR1 is SNHLY and CDR2 FYNNEI. Trimming took 7 bases from V and 2 from J, leaving 14 bases between them. The CDR3 protein is CASMDPGEQETQYF. CDR3 sequence (DNA): TGTGCCAGCATGGATCCGGGGGAACAAGAGACCCAGTACTTC.

This chain links TRBV14 with TRBJ1-4, with 10 bases matching TRBD1. Trimming removed 3 bases from V and 6 bases from J; junction bases left unmatched: 10. Germline CDR1 and CDR2: SGHDN and FVKESK. CDR3 length: 17 residues. CDR3 in amino acids: CASSHQAVGTGDEKLFF. DNA for the CDR3: TGTGCCAGCAGCCACCAAGCTGTCGGGACAGGGGATGAAAAACTGTTTTTT.

CDR3 loop: CASSQGGLLNEQYF. The CDR3, as DNA: TGTGCCAGCAGCCAAGGCGGACTCTTGAACGAGCAGTACTTC. The chain links TRBV14 to TRBJ2-7; the D gene is possibly TRBD2 (5 bases). This CDR3 comprises 14 residues. V was cut by 1 base and J by 5 bases, with 12 bases left in between. Germline V gene data show CDR1 as SGHDN and CDR2 as FVKESK.

The chain uses TRBV10-1 and TRBJ2-7; 7 positions agree with TRBD2. Germline V gene sequence: CDR1 WNHNN, CDR2 SYGVQD (reference sequence). The CDR3 runs 13 residues. V was pared by 7 bases and J by 2 bases, with 5 bases of the junction left unmatched. The CDR3 DNA sequence: TGCGCCAGCAAGGGAGGGAGTACCTACGAGCAGTACTTC. Amino acids: CASKGGSTYEQYF.

This clone was seen only a few times. This chain joins TRBV9 and TRBJ2-1, with TRBD2 matching 15 bases. Germline-derived CDR1 and CDR2 are SGDLS and YYNGEE. Losses at the gene ends were 3 bases for V and 1 base for J; bases not matched to a gene: 8. This CDR3 region has 19 residues. The CDR3 DNA sequence: TGTGCCAGCAGCGGGACTAGCGGGAGGGCCCTCGGTTCCTACAATGAGCAGTTCTTC. Protein product: CASSGTSGRALGSYNEQFF.

This chain links TRBV4-1 with TRBJ2-5, with D perhaps matching TRBD1 or TRBD2 (5 bases each). The ends were cut back, 1 base at V and 3 bases at J, with 9 bases in the middle. Per germline, CDR1 MGHRA and CDR2 YSYEKL. CDR3 length: 14 residues. CDR3: CASSQGVGEETQYF. The CDR3 coding sequence is TGCGCCAGCAGCCAAGGGGTGGGGGAAGAGACCCAGTACTTC.

This chain uses TRBV5-1 with TRBJ2-7; D remains unclear. Per the germline V gene, CDR1 is SGHRS and CDR2 is YFSETQ. The CDR3 is 11 amino acids. Trimming shortened V by 3 bases and J by 2 bases, and 3 bases separated the two germline ends. CDR3 in amino acids: CASSSTYEQYF. CDR3 nucleotide sequence: TGCGCCAGCAGCTCGACCTACGAGCAGTACTTC.

This chain uses TRBV27 with TRBJ2-7; D remains unclear. There are 13 residues in the CDR3. Germline CDR1 and CDR2: MNHEY and SMNVEV (reference sequence). V shed 4 bases and J shed 3 bases, with 10 bases lying between them. This CDR3 reads CASSSQPSYEQYF. The CDR3 DNA reads as TGTGCCAGCAGTTCCCAGCCTAGCTACGAGCAGTACTTC.